The 14 T cell receptor beta chains below come from one sample, sequenced in a study of blood T cell repertoires in COVID-19 (dated by TCRdb to between 2020 and 2021). Library generation was performed with the immunoSEQ multiplex PCR assay. The table comes from immuneACCESS by way of TCRdb, which keeps in-frame sequences with V and J called. Part of the clones is missing from these tables; in studies checked, under half for an unresolved V gene and the rest for unknown reasons. The sample table contains roughly 140,000 clones; only one count was recorded for 84% of them. Together, the top ten hold approximately 5.8% of the sample. The sample was peripheral blood. The receptors derive from a human donor in a cohort sampled during active COVID-19.

The chain carries TRBV6-1 and TRBJ1-1; 8 nucleotides match TRBD1. Germline V gives CDR1 MNHNS, CDR2 SASEGT. After removal of 1 base from V and 0 bases from J, the junction contained 10 bases not matched to a gene. The CDR3 runs 18 residues. CDR3 sequence: CASSEVWIAGGVNTEAFF. The CDR3 coding sequence is TGTGCCAGCAGTGAAGTTTGGATCGCAGGGGGCGTGAACACTGAAGCTTTCTTT.

The rearrangement links TRBV7-9 to TRBJ1-5, with 8 bases aligning to TRBD1. Trimming cost V 1 base and J 7 bases; bases outside gene matches: 9. Germline loops: CDR1 SEHNR, CDR2 FQNEAQ (reference sequence). The CDR3 spans 16 residues. The DNA of the CDR3 is TGTGCCAGCAGCTTAGGAGCAGGGGGCATGGGCCAGCCCCAGCATTTT. It encodes CASSLGAGGMGQPQHF.

The chain uses TRBV7-3 and TRBJ2-7; 7 nucleotides match TRBD1. The germline V gene encodes CDR1 SGHTA and CDR2 FQGTGA. Trimming removed 5 bases from V and 5 bases from J; junction bases left unmatched: 6. The CDR3 totals 13 residues. CDR3 residues: CASSMRDSHEQYF. CDR3 DNA: TGTGCCAGCAGCATGAGGGACAGCCACGAGCAGTACTTC.

This chain connects TRBV7-9 to TRBJ1-1, with D possibly matching TRBD1 (6 bases). V was trimmed by 5 bases and J by 1 base, leaving 14 bases between them. The CDR3 is 15 amino acids. Germline V gene data show CDR1 as SEHNR and CDR2 as FQNEAQ (reference sequence). CDR3 DNA sequence: TGTGCCAGCAGCCCTTTAGGGGGAAGGAACACTGAAGCTTTCTTT. This gives the protein CASSPLGGRNTEAFF.

The V gene is TRBV28, the J gene TRBJ2-1; D gene ambiguous. V dropped 4 bases and J dropped 12 bases, with 16 bases sitting between them. The CDR3 spans 13 residues. Germline lookup yields CDR1 MDHEN and CDR2 SYDVKM. As DNA, the CDR3 is TGTGCCAGCAGTTCCAGTCCAAGTGGTGTGCAGTTCTTC. Translating gives CASSSSPSGVQFF.

The chain links TRBV3-1 (or the pseudogene TRBV3-2) to TRBJ2-1, with a possible D match to TRBD2 (5 bases). The V gene's germline CDR1 is LGHDT and CDR2 YNNKEL (reference sequence). With 1 base removed from V and 5 bases from J, the gap between germline ends came to 18 bases. This CDR3 has 17 amino acids. CDR3 sequence: CASSQADRDFLHNEQFF. In DNA form, the CDR3 reads TGTGCCAGCAGCCAAGCAGACCGGGATTTTTTGCACAATGAGCAGTTCTTC.

The chain recombines TRBV2 with TRBJ1-6, with TRBD1 as a possible D gene (5 bases). CDR1 SNHLY and CDR2 FYNNEI come from the germline V gene. V was trimmed by 5 bases and J by 7 bases, leaving 15 bases between them. The length of the CDR3 is 15 residues. The CDR3: CASSYSGGTNSPLHF. CDR3 in DNA: TGTGCCAGCAGTTATAGCGGCGGGACCAATTCACCCCTCCACTTT. The full variable domain, completed using reference TRBV2 and TRBJ1-6, is EPEVTQTPSHQVTQMGQEVILRCVPISNHLYFYWYRQILGQKVEFLVSFYNNEISEKSEIFDDQFSVERPDGSNFTLKIRSTKLEDSAMYFCASSYSGGTNSPLHFGNGTRLTVT.

The CDR3 protein is CASSYSQGARNSPLHF. The CDR3 coding sequence is TGTGCCAGCAGTTACTCCCAGGGGGCGAGGAATTCACCCCTCCACTTT. The chain joins TRBV6-6 to TRBJ1-6; 8 bases agree with TRBD1. V lost 0 bases and J lost 7; bases outside the gene matches: 5. The CDR3 is 16 amino acids. Germline V gives CDR1 MNHNY, CDR2 SVGAGI (reference sequence).

This chain connects TRBV10-3 to TRBJ2-7, with D perhaps TRBD1 (6 bases). V lost 2 bases to trimming and J lost 1 base, with 9 bases between them. CDR1 and CDR2 (germline): ENHRY, SYGVKD. CDR3 length: 14 amino acids. CDR3 sequence reads: CAISEPGQSYEQYF. CDR3 DNA sequence: TGTGCCATCAGTGAGCCCGGACAGTCCTACGAGCAGTACTTC.

The rearrangement links TRBV6-5 to TRBJ1-1; D might be TRBD1 (5 bases). This CDR3 is built from 14 residues. The germline CDR1 and CDR2 sequences are MNHEY and SVGAGI. The V gene lost 6 bases and the J gene lost 4 bases, with 15 bases spanning the gap. CDR3 residues: CASSPAGGSTEAFF. The CDR3 bases are TGTGCCAGCAGCCCGGCGGGGGGAAGCACTGAAGCTTTCTTT.

The chain couples TRBV6-5 to TRBJ2-5, with a possible D match to TRBD1 (5 bases). V lost 2 bases and J lost 7, with 5 bases in between. The germline V gene has CDR1 MNHEY and CDR2 SVGAGI. The CDR3 sequence is 11 residues long. The CDR3 is CASSYQGTQYF. As DNA, the CDR3 is TGTGCCAGCAGTTACCAGGGGACCCAGTACTTC.

The chain uses TRBV11-2 and TRBJ1-1; TRBD1 might be the D (6 bases). From germline, CDR1 is SGHAT and CDR2 FQNNGV. This CDR3 has 15 residues. Trimming removed 4 bases at V and 3 bases at J, with 15 bases between. CDR3 coding DNA: TGTGCCAGCAGCTCCAGGACGCAGGGGTACACTGAAGCTTTCTTT. Amino acids: CASSSRTQGYTEAFF.

The chain is built from TRBV6-2 or TRBV6-3 and TRBJ2-2, with TRBD1 matching over 10 bases. The CDR3 is 15 residues long. With V trimmed by 5 bases and J by 3 bases, 3 bases remained unmatched. From germline, CDR1 is MNHEY and CDR2 SVGEGT. The CDR3 region has the DNA TGTGCCAGCAGTGTGACAGGGGGCGACACCGGGGAGCTGTTTTTT. This codes for CASSVTGGDTGELFF.

This clone was recorded a few times. The chain is built from TRBV7-8 and TRBJ2-2; 8 bases match TRBD1. In germline, CDR1 is SGHVS, CDR2 FQNEAQ. CDR3 length: 18 residues. Losses at the gene ends were 3 bases for V and 0 bases for J; bases not matched to a gene: 9. The CDR3 region is CASSLGPMTGANTGELFF. The CDR3 DNA is TGTGCCAGCAGCTTGGGGCCCATGACAGGGGCGAACACCGGGGAGCTGTTTTTT.